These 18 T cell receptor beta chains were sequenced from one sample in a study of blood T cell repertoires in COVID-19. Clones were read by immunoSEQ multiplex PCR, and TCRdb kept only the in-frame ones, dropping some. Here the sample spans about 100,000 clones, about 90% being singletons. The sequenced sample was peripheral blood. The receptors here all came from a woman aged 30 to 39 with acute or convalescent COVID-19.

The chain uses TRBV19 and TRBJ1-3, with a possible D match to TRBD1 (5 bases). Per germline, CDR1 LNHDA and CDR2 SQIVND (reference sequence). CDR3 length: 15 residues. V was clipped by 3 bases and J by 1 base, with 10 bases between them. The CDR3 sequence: CASSILGPSGNTIYF. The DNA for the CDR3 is TGTGCCAGTAGTATTTTGGGGCCGTCTGGAAACACCATATATTTT.

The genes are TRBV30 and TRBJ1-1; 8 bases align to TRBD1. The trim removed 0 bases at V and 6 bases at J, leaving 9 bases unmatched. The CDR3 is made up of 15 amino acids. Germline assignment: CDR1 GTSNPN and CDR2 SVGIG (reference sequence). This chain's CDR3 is CAWSVGQGAYAEAFF. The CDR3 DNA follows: TGTGCCTGGAGTGTGGGTCAGGGGGCTTACGCTGAAGCTTTCTTT. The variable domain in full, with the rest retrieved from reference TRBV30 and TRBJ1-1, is SQTIHQWPATLVQPVGSPLSLECTVEGTSNPNLYWYRQAAGRGLQLLFYSVGIGQISSEVPQNLSASRPQDRQFILSSKKLLLSDSGFYLCAWSVGQGAYAEAFFGQGTRLTVV.

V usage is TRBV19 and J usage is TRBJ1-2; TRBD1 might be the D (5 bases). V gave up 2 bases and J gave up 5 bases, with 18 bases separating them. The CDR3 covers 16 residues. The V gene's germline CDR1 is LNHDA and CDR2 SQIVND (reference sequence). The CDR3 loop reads CASSIRGGGLRYGYTF. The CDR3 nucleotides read TGTGCCAGTAGTATAAGGGGAGGAGGACTTCGGTATGGCTACACCTTC.

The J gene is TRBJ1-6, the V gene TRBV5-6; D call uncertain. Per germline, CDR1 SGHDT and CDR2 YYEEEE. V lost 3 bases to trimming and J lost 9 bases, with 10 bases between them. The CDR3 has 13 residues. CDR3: CASSSEMVSPLHF. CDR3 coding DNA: TGTGCCAGCAGCTCCGAGATGGTTTCACCCCTCCACTTT.

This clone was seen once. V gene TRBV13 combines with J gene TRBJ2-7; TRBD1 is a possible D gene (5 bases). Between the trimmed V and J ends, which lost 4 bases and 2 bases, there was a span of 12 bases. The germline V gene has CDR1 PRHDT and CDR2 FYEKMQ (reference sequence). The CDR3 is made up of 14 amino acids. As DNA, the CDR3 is TGTGCCAGCAGCTCCTCCAGGGTGCCCTACGAGCAGTACTTC. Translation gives CASSSSRVPYEQYF.

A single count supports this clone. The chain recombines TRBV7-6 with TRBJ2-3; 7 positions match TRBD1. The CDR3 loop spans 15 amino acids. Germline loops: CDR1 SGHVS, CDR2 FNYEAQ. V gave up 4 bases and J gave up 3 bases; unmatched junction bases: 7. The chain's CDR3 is CASSSQGYLTDTQYF. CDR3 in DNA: TGTGCCAGCAGCTCACAGGGGTACTTGACAGATACGCAGTATTTT. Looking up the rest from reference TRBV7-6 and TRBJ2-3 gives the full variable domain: GAGVSQSPRYKVTKRGQDVALRCDPISGHVSLYWYRQALGQGPEFLTYFNYEAQQDKSGLPNDRFSAERPEGSISTLTIQRTEQRDSAMYRCASSSQGYLTDTQYFGPGTRLTVL.

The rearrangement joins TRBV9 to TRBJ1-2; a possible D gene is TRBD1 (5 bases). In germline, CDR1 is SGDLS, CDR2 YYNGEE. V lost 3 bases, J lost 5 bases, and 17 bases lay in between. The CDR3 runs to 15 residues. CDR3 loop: CASSATTEALYGYTF. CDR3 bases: TGTGCCAGCAGCGCAACGACAGAAGCTTTATATGGCTACACCTTC.

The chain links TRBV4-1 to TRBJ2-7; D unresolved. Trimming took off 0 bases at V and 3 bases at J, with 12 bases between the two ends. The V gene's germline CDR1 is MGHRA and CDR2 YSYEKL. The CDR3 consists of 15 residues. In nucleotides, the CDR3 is TGCGCCAGCAGCCAAGAGCCCGGCGGCCGCTACGAGCAGTACTTC. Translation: CASSQEPGGRYEQYF.

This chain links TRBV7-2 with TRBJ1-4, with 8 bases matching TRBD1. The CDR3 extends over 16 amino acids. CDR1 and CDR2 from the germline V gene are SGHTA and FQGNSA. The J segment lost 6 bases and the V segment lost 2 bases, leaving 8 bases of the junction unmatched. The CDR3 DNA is TGTGCCAGCAGCTTACCACGACAGGGGCTGTATGAAAAACTGTTTTTT. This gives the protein CASSLPRQGLYEKLFF.

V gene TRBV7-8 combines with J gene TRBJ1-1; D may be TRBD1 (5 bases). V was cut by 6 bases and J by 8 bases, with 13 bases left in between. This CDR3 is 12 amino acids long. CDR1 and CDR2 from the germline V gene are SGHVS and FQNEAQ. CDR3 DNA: TGTGCCAGCAGTCCCGGACAAATGGAAGCTTTCTTT. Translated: CASSPGQMEAFF.

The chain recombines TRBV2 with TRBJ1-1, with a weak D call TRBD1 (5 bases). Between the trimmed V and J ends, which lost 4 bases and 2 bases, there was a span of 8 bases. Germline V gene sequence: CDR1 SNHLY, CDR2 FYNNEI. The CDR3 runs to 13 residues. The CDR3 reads CASSGRGNTEAFF. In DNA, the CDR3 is TGTGCCAGCAGTGGAAGGGGAAACACTGAAGCTTTCTTT.

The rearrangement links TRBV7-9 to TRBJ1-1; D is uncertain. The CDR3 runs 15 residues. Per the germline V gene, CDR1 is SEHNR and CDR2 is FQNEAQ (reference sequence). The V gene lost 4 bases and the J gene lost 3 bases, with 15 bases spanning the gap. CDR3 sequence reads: CASSSDTGTDTEAFF. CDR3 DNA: TGTGCCAGCAGCTCCGATACGGGAACTGACACTGAAGCTTTCTTT.

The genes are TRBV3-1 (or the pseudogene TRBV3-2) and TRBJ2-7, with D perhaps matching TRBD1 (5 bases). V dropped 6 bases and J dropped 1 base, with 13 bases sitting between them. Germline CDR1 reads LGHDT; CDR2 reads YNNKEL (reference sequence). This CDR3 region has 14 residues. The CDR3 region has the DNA TGTGCCAGCAGTCCTCTGGGGCTGTCCTACGAGCAGTACTTC. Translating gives CASSPLGLSYEQYF.

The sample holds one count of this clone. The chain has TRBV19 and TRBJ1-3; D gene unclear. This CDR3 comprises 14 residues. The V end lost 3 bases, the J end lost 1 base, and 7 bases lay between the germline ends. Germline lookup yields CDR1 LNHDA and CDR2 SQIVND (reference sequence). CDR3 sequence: CASSITGSGNTIYF. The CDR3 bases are TGTGCCAGTAGTATTACCGGGTCTGGAAACACCATATATTTT.

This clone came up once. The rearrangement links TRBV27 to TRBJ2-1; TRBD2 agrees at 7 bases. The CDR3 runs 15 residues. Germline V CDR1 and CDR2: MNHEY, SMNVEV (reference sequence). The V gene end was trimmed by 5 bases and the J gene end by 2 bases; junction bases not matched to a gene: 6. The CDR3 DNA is TGTGCCAGCAGTGTTAGCGGGTCTCCCTACAATGAGCAGTTCTTC. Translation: CASSVSGSPYNEQFF.

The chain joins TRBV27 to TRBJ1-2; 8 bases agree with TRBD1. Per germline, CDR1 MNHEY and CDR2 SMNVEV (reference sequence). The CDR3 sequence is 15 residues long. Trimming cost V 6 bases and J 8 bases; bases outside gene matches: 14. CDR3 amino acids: CASSPQGAGVRGYTF. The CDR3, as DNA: TGTGCCAGCAGCCCCCAGGGGGCCGGAGTGAGGGGCTACACCTTC.

This CDR3 is CASSLAPRDNSPLHF. The DNA for the CDR3 is TGCGCCAGCAGCTTGGCCCCCAGGGATAATTCACCCCTCCACTTT. The chain links TRBV5-1 to TRBJ1-6; possible D gene TRBD1, 5 bases. The V and J ends lost 0 bases and 5 bases respectively, with 9 bases between them. This CDR3 region has 15 residues. Germline V CDR1 and CDR2: SGHRS, YFSETQ.

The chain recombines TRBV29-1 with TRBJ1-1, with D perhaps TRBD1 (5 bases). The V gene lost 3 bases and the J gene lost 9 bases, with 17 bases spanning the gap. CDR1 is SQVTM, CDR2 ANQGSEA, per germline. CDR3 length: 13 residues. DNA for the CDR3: TGCAGCGTTGAGGGGCGGCAGACACCTAAAGCTTTCTTT. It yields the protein CSVEGRQTPKAFF.